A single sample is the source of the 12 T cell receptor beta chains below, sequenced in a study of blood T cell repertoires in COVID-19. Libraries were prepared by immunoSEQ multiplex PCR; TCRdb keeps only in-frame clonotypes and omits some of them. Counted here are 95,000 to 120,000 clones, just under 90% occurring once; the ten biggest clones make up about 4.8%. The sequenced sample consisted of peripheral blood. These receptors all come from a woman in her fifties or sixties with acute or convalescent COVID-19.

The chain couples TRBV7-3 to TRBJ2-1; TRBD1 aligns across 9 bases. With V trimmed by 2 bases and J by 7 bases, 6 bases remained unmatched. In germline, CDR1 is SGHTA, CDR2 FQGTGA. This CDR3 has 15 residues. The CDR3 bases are TGTGCCAGCAGCTTAGGTGGACAGGGGAGTAATGAGCAGTTCTTC. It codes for CASSLGGQGSNEQFF.

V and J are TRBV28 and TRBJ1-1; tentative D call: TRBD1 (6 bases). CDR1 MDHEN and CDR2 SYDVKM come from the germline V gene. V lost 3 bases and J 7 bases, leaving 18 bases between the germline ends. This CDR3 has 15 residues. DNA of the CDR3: TGTGCCAGCAGTTTGGGACAAGCCCGAGGGTTTGAAGCTTTCTTT. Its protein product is CASSLGQARGFEAFF.

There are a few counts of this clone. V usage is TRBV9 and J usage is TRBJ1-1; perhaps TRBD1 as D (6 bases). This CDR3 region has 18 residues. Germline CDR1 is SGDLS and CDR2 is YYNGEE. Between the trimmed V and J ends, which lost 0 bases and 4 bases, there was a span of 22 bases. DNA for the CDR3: TGTGCCAGCAGCGTAGGGGACGGGACACCTTTCGGGGTCACTGAAGCTTTCTTT. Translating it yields CASSVGDGTPFGVTEAFF.

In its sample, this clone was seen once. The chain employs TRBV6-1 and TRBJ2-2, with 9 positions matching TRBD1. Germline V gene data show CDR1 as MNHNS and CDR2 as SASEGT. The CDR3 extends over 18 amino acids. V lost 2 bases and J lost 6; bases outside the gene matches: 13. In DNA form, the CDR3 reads TGTGCCAGCAGTGAAATATCACCGGGACAGGGTGTTGCCGGGGAGCTGTTTTTT. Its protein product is CASSEISPGQGVAGELFF.

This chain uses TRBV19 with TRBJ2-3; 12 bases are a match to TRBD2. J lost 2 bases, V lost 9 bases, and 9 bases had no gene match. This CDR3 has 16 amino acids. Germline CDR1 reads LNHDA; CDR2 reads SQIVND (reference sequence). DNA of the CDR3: TGTGCCAGCCAGAGACTAGCGGGAGCAAACACAGATACGCAGTATTTT. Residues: CASQRLAGANTDTQYF.

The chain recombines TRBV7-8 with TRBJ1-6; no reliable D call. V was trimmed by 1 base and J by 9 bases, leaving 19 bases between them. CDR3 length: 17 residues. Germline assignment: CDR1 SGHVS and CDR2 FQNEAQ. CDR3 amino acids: CASSLEDLAGLTSPLHF. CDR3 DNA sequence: TGTGCCAGCAGCTTAGAAGATCTGGCAGGATTAACTTCACCCCTCCACTTT.

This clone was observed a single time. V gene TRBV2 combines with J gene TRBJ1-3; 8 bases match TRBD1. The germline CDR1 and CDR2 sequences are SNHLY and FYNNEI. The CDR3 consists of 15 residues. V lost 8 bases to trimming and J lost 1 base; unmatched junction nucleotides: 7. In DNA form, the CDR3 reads TGTGCCAGCGAGGACAGGGTTTTTTCTGGAAACACCATATATTTT. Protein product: CASEDRVFSGNTIYF.

CDR3 sequence: CASSEGHYTEAFF. CDR3 in DNA: TGTGCCAGCAGTGAAGGTCACTACACTGAAGCTTTCTTT. The chain carries TRBV6-1 and TRBJ1-1; no clear D. This CDR3 is built from 13 residues. From germline, CDR1 is MNHNS and CDR2 SASEGT. V was trimmed by 1 base and J by 3 bases, leaving 6 bases between them.

The CDR3 region has the DNA TGTGCCATTCCCTACAGGGTTGCGAGGACTGAAGCTTTCTTT. It yields the protein CAIPYRVARTEAFF. The V and J genes are TRBV2 and TRBJ1-1; D possibly corresponds to TRBD1 (6 bases). V lost 10 bases and J lost 5, with 20 bases in between. The CDR3 loop spans 14 amino acids. Germline V lookup: CDR1 SNHLY, CDR2 FYNNEI.

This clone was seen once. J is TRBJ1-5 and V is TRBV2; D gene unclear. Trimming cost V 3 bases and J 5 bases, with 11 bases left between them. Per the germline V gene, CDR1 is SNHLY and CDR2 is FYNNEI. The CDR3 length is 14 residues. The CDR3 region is CASSDSPFYQPQHF. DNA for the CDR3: TGTGCCAGCAGTGATAGCCCCTTTTATCAGCCCCAGCATTTT.

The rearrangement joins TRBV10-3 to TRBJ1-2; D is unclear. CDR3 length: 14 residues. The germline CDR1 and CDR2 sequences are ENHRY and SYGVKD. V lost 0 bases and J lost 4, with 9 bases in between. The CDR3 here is CAISESEGGYGYTF. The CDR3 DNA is TGTGCCATCAGTGAGTCCGAGGGCGGCTATGGCTACACCTTC.

DNA for the CDR3: TGCGCCAGCAGTTCAGCGGGAGTAGGCAATGAGCAGTTCTTC. Its protein product is CASSSAGVGNEQFF. The chain has TRBV10-1 and TRBJ2-1; 8 bases are shared with TRBD2. CDR1 WNHNN and CDR2 SYGVQD come from the germline V gene (reference sequence). J was trimmed by 6 bases and V by 5 bases; bases with no gene match: 6. There are 14 residues in the CDR3.